This T cell receptor beta chain was captured by sequencing in a study of technical replicates of blood from a handful of donors. Profiling relied on immunoSEQ multiplex PCR, and the TCRdb table lists in-frame clones only, not all of them. The sample contains tens of thousands of clones, 80% to 95% of which appear only once. The CDR3 contains 16 residues. Germline CDR1 ENHRY, CDR2 SYGVKD. The ends lost 3 bases at V and 3 bases at J; junction bases unmatched: 7. The origin of this receptor is a human donor in good health. The rearrangement links TRBV10-3 to TRBJ1-1; 10 nucleotides align to TRBD1. The sample was T cells isolated from PBMCs. CDR3 DNA: TGTGCCATCAGTGATCCCGGGACAGGGGTCCACACTGAAGCTTTCTTT. It encodes CAISDPGTGVHTEAFF.